These 30 T cell receptor beta chains came from one sample sequenced in a study of Ad26.COV2.S vaccination and SARS-CoV-2 variants. Profiling relied on immunoSEQ multiplex PCR, and the TCRdb table lists in-frame clones only, not all of them. The data contain about 350,000 clones, 92% of them singletons. The specimen was peripheral blood, collected after recovery from COVID-19. These receptors all stem from a human donor who had recovered from COVID-19.

The chain uses TRBV7-6 and TRBJ2-2, with 15 bases aligning to TRBD2. The CDR3 runs to 17 residues. J lost 0 bases, V lost 8 bases, and 4 bases had no gene match. Germline assignment: CDR1 SGHVS and CDR2 FNYEAQ. The CDR3 spells CASGTSGGTPNTGELFF. Here the CDR3 DNA reads TGTGCCAGCGGGACTAGCGGGGGGACCCCGAACACCGGGGAGCTGTTTTTT.

The rearrangement links TRBV2 to TRBJ1-5; D unresolved. The V gene lost 6 bases and the J gene lost 2 bases, with 8 bases spanning the gap. Germline V gene data show CDR1 as SNHLY and CDR2 as FYNNEI. CDR3 length: 13 residues. DNA of the CDR3: TGTGCCAGCAGCCGGGATGGCAATCAGCCCCAGCATTTT. This translates into CASSRDGNQPQHF.

The CDR3 nucleotides are TGCGCCAGCAGAGAGCTACCGGGACAGCACATCACTTCGAACACCGGGGAGCTGTTTTTT. Translating gives CASRELPGQHITSNTGELFF. The chain couples TRBV10-2 to TRBJ2-2; 7 bases are a match to TRBD1. The CDR3 length is 20 residues. The germline CDR1 and CDR2 sequences are WSHSY and SAAADI. V lost 6 bases, J lost 0 bases, and 19 bases stayed unmatched.

The chain links TRBV7-6 to TRBJ2-1; 9 bases map to TRBD2. V shed 5 bases, J shed 1 base, and the junction held 6 bases outside the gene matches. The CDR3 totals 16 residues. Germline CDR1 reads SGHVS; CDR2 reads FNYEAQ. The CDR3 sequence: CASSLRTSGSYNEQFF. The CDR3 coding sequence is TGTGCCAGCAGCCTTAGAACTAGCGGGTCCTACAATGAGCAGTTCTTC.

The rearrangement uses TRBV7-9 and TRBJ2-2; 8 bases fit TRBD1. Germline trimming cut 1 base from V and 5 bases from J; bases unmatched to any gene: 3. The CDR3 covers 15 residues. In germline, CDR1 is SEHNR, CDR2 FQNEAQ (reference sequence). CDR3 coding DNA: TGTGCCAGCAGCTTAGGACAGGGGTATACCGGGGAGCTGTTTTTT. It yields the protein CASSLGQGYTGELFF.

The CDR3 here is CASSQVKQSFQPQHF. The DNA of the CDR3 is TGTGCCAGCAGCCAAGTCAAACAGAGTTTCCAGCCCCAGCATTTT. The chain employs TRBV4-2 and TRBJ1-5; D ambiguous. The V end lost 1 base, the J end lost 7 bases, and 14 bases lay between the germline ends. The germline V gene has CDR1 LGHNA and CDR2 YNFKEQ. This CDR3 is 15 amino acids long.

The V gene is TRBV5-1, the J gene TRBJ2-7; D is undetermined. Germline loops: CDR1 SGHRS, CDR2 YFSETQ. The CDR3 has 16 amino acids. V dropped 0 bases and J dropped 0 bases, with 13 bases sitting between them. The CDR3 region is CASSLAGRKSSYEQYF. The CDR3 DNA is TGCGCCAGCAGCTTGGCTGGCAGAAAAAGCTCCTACGAGCAGTACTTC.

The chain has TRBV3-1 (or the pseudogene TRBV3-2) and TRBJ2-3; unclear D gene. V lost 4 bases to trimming and J lost 1 base, with 9 bases between them. This CDR3 has 14 residues. Germline V gene sequence: CDR1 LGHDT, CDR2 YNNKEL (reference sequence). Here the CDR3 reads CASSRLRGTDTQYF. The CDR3 DNA reads as TGTGCCAGCAGCCGATTACGTGGCACAGATACGCAGTATTTT.

The chain is built from TRBV15 and TRBJ2-5; TRBD1 is a possible D gene (5 bases). V dropped 3 bases and J dropped 1 base, with 6 bases sitting between them. Germline V lookup: CDR1 LNHNV, CDR2 YYDKDF (reference sequence). The CDR3 spans 13 residues. For the CDR3, the DNA is TGTGCCACCAGCAGGACAGCCCAAGAGACCCAGTACTTC. Amino acid sequence: CATSRTAQETQYF. Full variable domain (remainder filled in from reference TRBV15 and TRBJ2-5): DAMVIQNPRYQVTQFGKPVTLSCSQTLNHNVMYWYQQKSSQAPKLLFHYYDKDFNNEADTPDNFQSRRPNTSFCFLDIRSPGLGDTAMYLCATSRTAQETQYFGPGTRLLVL.

The chain joins TRBV5-4 to TRBJ2-7, with D uncertain. V dropped 0 bases and J dropped 3 bases, with 10 bases sitting between them. Germline CDR1 reads SGHNT; CDR2 reads YYREEE (reference sequence). There are 14 residues in the CDR3. DNA of the CDR3: TGTGCCAGCAGCTTGGTCCCAGGAGACTACGAGCAGTACTTC. This sequence encodes CASSLVPGDYEQYF.

J is TRBJ1-5 and V is TRBV10-3; unclear D gene. The V gene lost 0 bases and the J gene lost 1 base, with 7 bases spanning the gap. The CDR3 runs to 15 residues. CDR1 ENHRY and CDR2 SYGVKD come from the germline V gene. The CDR3 region has the DNA TGTGCCATCAGTGAGTCGGGAACGAGCAATCAGCCCCAGCATTTT. This gives the protein CAISESGTSNQPQHF.

This clone was counted a single time. This chain links TRBV5-5 with TRBJ1-2, with D unclear. The CDR3 contains 12 residues. With 3 bases removed from V and 2 bases from J, the gap between germline ends came to 5 bases. The V gene's germline CDR1 is SGHKS and CDR2 YYEKEE (reference sequence). CDR3 amino acids: CASSSENYGYTF. CDR3 nucleotide sequence: TGTGCCAGCAGCTCTGAAAACTATGGCTACACCTTC.

The V gene is TRBV18, the J gene TRBJ2-7, with a tentative D call TRBD1 (5 bases). The CDR3 extends over 13 amino acids. Germline loops: CDR1 KGHSH, CDR2 LQKENI. V lost 6 bases and J lost 4, with 13 bases in between. The DNA of the CDR3 is TGTGCCAGCTCTCCAGGGTTTCTATACGAGCAGTACTTC. It encodes CASSPGFLYEQYF.

This sequence joins TRBV19 and TRBJ2-3; the D gene is possibly TRBD1 (5 bases). The CDR3 totals 13 residues. Per germline, CDR1 LNHDA and CDR2 SQIVND (reference sequence). V was clipped by 9 bases and J by 2 bases, with 12 bases between them. The CDR3 bases are TGTGCCAGCTCAGGACAAATCACAGATACGCAGTATTTT. Protein sequence: CASSGQITDTQYF.

V and J are TRBV27 and TRBJ1-6; D not certain. The germline V gene encodes CDR1 MNHEY and CDR2 SMNVEV (reference sequence). The germline V and J ends were trimmed by 7 bases and 6 bases, with 13 bases remaining between them. This CDR3 is built from 14 residues. CDR3 nucleotide sequence: TGTGCCAGCATTAGCTCAGGAGCTAATTCACCCCTCCACTTT. It codes for CASISSGANSPLHF.

The chain uses TRBV9 and TRBJ1-2; perhaps TRBD1 as D (5 bases). The V and J ends lost 4 bases and 3 bases respectively, with 16 bases between them. The CDR3 covers 15 residues. Looked up from germline, CDR1 is SGDLS and CDR2 is YYNGEE. In DNA form, the CDR3 reads TGTGCCAGCAGCCCCTTAGGGGATGGGGACTATGGCTACACCTTC. Its protein is CASSPLGDGDYGYTF.

The chain recombines TRBV27 with TRBJ2-7; 8 bases map to TRBD1. Germline-derived CDR1 and CDR2 are MNHEY and SMNVEV (reference sequence). The CDR3 extends over 15 amino acids. J lost 5 bases, V lost 6 bases, and 12 bases had no gene match. The CDR3: CASSPRTGPKNEQYF. The CDR3 region has the DNA TGTGCCAGCAGCCCACGGACAGGGCCAAAAAACGAGCAGTACTTC.

V is TRBV27 and J is TRBJ1-5, with a possible D match to TRBD1 (5 bases). Germline-derived CDR1 and CDR2 are MNHEY and SMNVEV (reference sequence). Trimming pared 0 bases from V and 6 bases from J, leaving 6 bases between. CDR3 length equals 13 residues. The CDR3 spells CASSLSGGQPQHF. In DNA form, the CDR3 reads TGTGCCAGCAGTTTATCGGGGGGTCAGCCCCAGCATTTT.

The chain couples TRBV27 to TRBJ2-3, with D perhaps assigned TRBD1 or TRBD2 (5 bases each). The CDR3 loop spans 15 amino acids. Trimming left V 5 bases short and J 4 bases short, with 16 bases between. Germline lookup yields CDR1 MNHEY and CDR2 SMNVEV (reference sequence). The DNA for the CDR3 is TGTGCCAGCAGTCTACCCGGGGCAGGACCAGATACGCAGTATTTT. It is translated as CASSLPGAGPDTQYF.

The chain combines TRBV25-1 with TRBJ1-1; D uncertain. The germline V and J ends were trimmed by 3 bases and 7 bases, with 21 bases remaining between them. The CDR3 sequence is 16 residues long. Looked up from germline, CDR1 is MGHDK and CDR2 is SYGVNS. The CDR3 reads CASSDPSARGIDEAFF. In DNA, the CDR3 is TGTGCCAGCAGTGACCCTAGCGCACGGGGTATTGATGAAGCTTTCTTT.

This chain joins TRBV15 and TRBJ2-6; 7 nucleotides match TRBD1. CDR1 and CDR2 from the germline V gene are LNHNV and YYDKDF (reference sequence). This CDR3 has 18 residues. V was clipped by 7 bases and J by 2 bases; unmatched bases: 14. The CDR3 nucleotides read TGTGCCACCACCCCGACAGGGAACCATGATACTGGGGCCAACGTCCTGACTTTC. Amino acids: CATTPTGNHDTGANVLTF.

The V and J genes are TRBV5-1 and TRBJ2-1; D call uncertain. V lost 0 bases and J lost 7, with 8 bases in between. The CDR3 has 13 amino acids. Germline lookup yields CDR1 SGHRS and CDR2 YFSETQ. The CDR3 sequence: CASSLAWVNEQFF. Here the CDR3 DNA reads TGCGCCAGCAGCTTGGCTTGGGTGAATGAGCAGTTCTTC.

The V and J genes are TRBV18 and TRBJ2-2, with 11 bases identical to TRBD1. Germline V CDR1 and CDR2: KGHSH, LQKENI. Losses at the gene ends were 5 bases for V and 4 bases for J; bases not matched to a gene: 15. There are 19 residues in the CDR3. DNA of the CDR3: TGTGCCAGCTCATCGATGGGGACCTCCGGGACAGGGGGCACCGGGGAGCTGTTTTTT. This gives the protein CASSSMGTSGTGGTGELFF.

The chain combines TRBV5-1 with TRBJ2-3, with TRBD1 identical over 9 bases. Per the germline V gene, CDR1 is SGHRS and CDR2 is YFSETQ. The CDR3 sequence is 22 residues long. Trimming at V came to 0 bases and at J to 3 bases, leaving 23 bases not matched to a gene. The CDR3 reads CASSLAPPPGPRTGEGTDTQYF. DNA of the CDR3: TGCGCCAGCAGCTTGGCTCCACCCCCAGGCCCGAGGACAGGGGAAGGAACAGATACGCAGTATTTT.

The rearrangement links TRBV6-1 to TRBJ1-2, with D uncertain. Germline values: CDR1 MNHNS, CDR2 SASEGT. This CDR3 comprises 16 residues. V was pared by 2 bases and J by 6 bases, with 19 bases between. The CDR3 nucleotides are TGTGCCAGCAGTGAAATAGGGCGGCTTAATCCAAATGGCTACACCTTC. As protein: CASSEIGRLNPNGYTF.

The chain links TRBV5-6 to TRBJ1-2; no firm D call. Germline CDR1 and CDR2: SGHDT and YYEEEE. V lost 0 bases to trimming and J lost 5 bases, with 14 bases between them. There are 15 residues in the CDR3. The DNA for the CDR3 is TGTGCCAGCAGCTTGGAGGGATCGGACCTATATGGCTACACCTTC. Protein: CASSLEGSDLYGYTF.

V gene TRBV25-1 combines with J gene TRBJ2-7; D might be TRBD1 (5 bases). CDR1 is MGHDK, CDR2 SYGVNS, per germline. The CDR3 totals 14 residues. Trimming pared 6 bases from V and 5 bases from J, leaving 17 bases between. The chain's CDR3 is CASRGPGLVDEQYF. CDR3 coding DNA: TGTGCCAGCAGAGGTCCAGGGTTGGTCGACGAGCAGTACTTC.

The CDR3 is CASSQAPRRGASGYTF. The CDR3, as DNA: TGCGCCAGCAGCCAAGCCCCTCGTCGGGGGGCGAGTGGCTACACCTTC. The chain carries TRBV4-1 and TRBJ1-2, with a tentative D call TRBD1 (6 bases). The CDR3 has 16 residues. The V and J ends lost 1 base and 7 bases respectively, with 19 bases between them. Germline V gives CDR1 MGHRA, CDR2 YSYEKL.

The CDR3 protein is CASSAGTGGYNEQFF. CDR3 sequence (DNA): TGTGCCAGCAGCGCCGGGACAGGGGGATACAATGAGCAGTTCTTC. This sequence joins TRBV6-4 and TRBJ2-1; 11 positions agree with TRBD1. The CDR3 is 15 residues long. The V segment lost 6 bases and the J segment 4 bases; nucleotides outside the gene matches: 5. CDR1 and CDR2 from the germline V gene are MRHNA and SNTAGT.

This chain uses TRBV7-9 with TRBJ2-2; no reliable D call. V was pared by 2 bases and J by 2 bases, with 0 bases between. The length of the CDR3 is 12 residues. CDR1 and CDR2 from the germline V gene are SEHNR and FQNEAQ (reference sequence). CDR3 bases: TGTGCCAGCAGCTTAAACACCGGGGAGCTGTTTTTT. It specifies CASSLNTGELFF.